This TCR beta chain originates from a study of T cell responses to AZD1222 COVID-19 vaccine. Method: immunoSEQ multiplex PCR; TCRdb's copy keeps in-frame clones and lacks some. The data hold 150,000 to 200,000 clones, with 85% to 95% observed a single time. The study, taken as a whole, reports: Regions 160-218 and 743-854 dominated among vaccine-associated CD4 TCRs spanning spike. It should be noted that donors were predominantly white British and more often female, and clonal diversity was possibly underestimated.

Remarks on this clone: As yet, its antigen is unknown.

Source: peripheral blood, taken 28 days after the second AZD1222 dose. This TCR came from an adult who received the AZD1222 COVID-19 vaccine.

As DNA, the CDR3 is TGTGCCAGCAGCAAAGAACCGCTCAAGTGGTGGACAGGGGGAAACTCTGGAAACACCATATATTTT. This codes for CASSKEPLKWWTGGNSGNTIYF. V gene TRBV21-1 combines with J gene TRBJ1-3; the DNA was not compared with TRBD1, the D call given in the table. TRBV21-1 is labeled a pseudogene. There are 22 residues in the CDR3.